The table lists the clone carrying this T cell receptor (beta chain) with a count of one. The sample is drawn from a study of blood T cell repertoires in COVID-19. Authors' data handling: The authors estimated nucleated cell counts from reference gene primer amplification. Sequencing used immunoSEQ multiplex PCR; TCRdb keeps in-frame clones, though not all of them. V and J calls and clone size are copied from that table; D and trimming were computed from the DNA. The table includes 250,000 to 350,000 clones, roughly 88% detected once. Clinical histories supplied by participants themselves formed the basis of cohort assignment. The sample taken for sequencing was PBMCs or T cells enriched from blood (not recorded which). This clonotype was sampled from a woman in her 30s who had recovered from COVID-19.

The DNA for the CDR3 is TGCGCCAGCAGCTTGACTTACGGGAGGGGTGAAAAACTGTTTTTT. It is translated as CASSLTYGRGEKLFF. The V call is TRBV5-1, the J call TRBJ1-4, with a tentative D call TRBD1 (5 bases). The CDR3 is 15 amino acids. Germline assignment: CDR1 SGHRS and CDR2 YFSETQ. V was trimmed by 1 base and J by 7 bases, leaving 14 bases between them. Full variable domain (outside the CDR3, taken from reference TRBV5-1 and TRBJ1-4): KAGVTQTPRYLIKTRGQQVTLSCSPISGHRSVSWYQQTPGQGLQFLFEYFSETQRNKGNFPGRFSGRQFSNSRSEMNVSTLELGDSALYLCASSLTYGRGEKLFFGSGTQLSVL.